One sample yielded the 5 T cell receptor beta chains listed below, sequenced in a study of cytomegalovirus exposure and HLA in healthy donors. Primers: 60 Vbeta forward and 13 Jbeta reverse. Produced via immunoSEQ multiplex PCR; TCRdb's table is partial and in-frame only. Of some 130,000 clones in the sample, around 77% were seen once. The material sequenced was PBMCs. The origin of the receptors is a man aged 45 to 65 in good health and CMV-seronegative.

The sample holds a few counts of this clone. This sequence joins TRBV7-2 and TRBJ1-5, with D maybe TRBD1 (6 bases). The germline CDR1 and CDR2 sequences are SGHTA and FQGNSA. The CDR3 runs 13 residues. Trimming shortened V by 5 bases and J by 6 bases, and 11 bases separated the two germline ends. The DNA for the CDR3 is TGTGCCAGCAGCCCCCCCAGGGGTCAGCCCCAGCATTTT. Translated: CASSPPRGQPQHF.

In this sample, this clone turned up a few times. The gene calls are TRBV4-3 and TRBJ1-4; D is unresolved. V was shortened by 3 bases and J by 8 bases, with 10 bases between the two germline ends. There are 13 residues in the CDR3. CDR1 LGHNA and CDR2 YSLEER come from the germline V gene. Written as DNA, the CDR3 is TGCGCCAGCAGCCAGTACCGCCGGGAAAAACTGTTTTTT. It yields the protein CASSQYRREKLFF.

V gene TRBV29-1 combines with J gene TRBJ2-1; 7 nucleotides line up with TRBD2. The germline gives CDR1 SQVTM, CDR2 ANQGSEA. Trimming at V came to 6 bases and at J to 2 bases, leaving 1 base not matched to a gene. The CDR3 is 12 amino acids. This CDR3 is CSVREPYNEQFF. The CDR3 nucleotides read TGCAGCGTGCGGGAGCCCTACAATGAGCAGTTCTTC.

The V and J genes are TRBV29-1 and TRBJ2-5, with TRBD2 matching over 14 bases. Germline lookup yields CDR1 SQVTM and CDR2 ANQGSEA. The CDR3 is 14 amino acids. The ends lost 6 bases at V and 3 bases at J; junction bases unmatched: 3. In nucleotides, the CDR3 is TGCAGCGTCGCGACTAGCGGGAGGGAAGAGACCCAGTACTTC. Protein product: CSVATSGREETQYF.

In its sample, this clone was seen a few times. The rearrangement joins TRBV29-1 to TRBJ2-1, with D unresolved. CDR1 is SQVTM, CDR2 ANQGSEA, per germline. V was shortened by 2 bases and J by 10 bases, with 12 bases between the two germline ends. The length of the CDR3 is 12 residues. CDR3 coding DNA: TGCAGCGTTGAAAGCCCCCCCCGCGAGCAGTTCTTC. Protein sequence: CSVESPPREQFF.